The T cell receptor (beta chain) described here comes from a study of cytomegalovirus exposure and HLA in healthy donors. Background on the study: The Caucasian-associated ancestry cluster contained roughly four fifths of the approximately 400 genotyped donors. Study results and limitations: Presence/absence analyses rested on an assumption that sequencing depth was roughly uniform across donors. In a later analysis, donors in an Asian-associated ancestry cluster reportedly had fewer N-insertions in productive TCRs than the cohort mean. Previous analysis showed most TCR beta V segments were productive about 87% or about 30% of the time.

This CDR3 region has 13 residues. Trimming left V 1 base short and J 5 bases short, with 5 bases between. CDR1 and CDR2 (germline): MNHNS, SASEGT. The PCR had 60 Vbeta and 13 Jbeta primers. The method was immunoSEQ multiplex PCR; TCRdb's version includes in-frame clones alone and lacks a portion of them. This table has 120,000 to 150,000 clones, 80% to 85% appearing once. About this clone: Its antigen is still unknown. Other DNA sequences within the sample encode an identical CDR3.

Sequencing was done on a sample of PBMCs. The rearrangement links TRBV6-1 to TRBJ2-2, with D unresolved. The clonotype originates from a male donor in good health and CMV-seronegative. In DNA form, the CDR3 reads TGTGCCAGCAGTGAAGGAGTAACCGGGGAGCTGTTTTTT. The encoded protein is CASSEGVTGELFF.